What follows are 21 T cell receptor beta chains derived from one specimen sequenced in a study of cytomegalovirus exposure and HLA in healthy donors. Researchers ran the PCR with 60 Vbeta and 13 Jbeta primers. Only in-frame clones appear in the TCRdb table, and some are missing; sequencing was by immunoSEQ multiplex PCR. The sample consists of about 130,000 clones, roughly four fifths of them appearing once. Material for sequencing was PBMCs. These TCRs come from a male donor in good health and CMV-seronegative.

The gene calls are TRBV7-9 and TRBJ2-5, with 13 bases that match TRBD2. The germline CDR1 and CDR2 sequences are SEHNR and FQNEAQ (reference sequence). The CDR3 sequence is 16 residues long. V shed 1 base and J 5 bases; nucleotides not matched to a gene: 4. The CDR3 DNA reads as TGTGCCAGCAGCTTAGGTACTAGCGGGAGGGATGAGACCCAGTACTTC. Translated, it gives CASSLGTSGRDETQYF.

This clone is a singleton in its sample. The V gene is TRBV5-4, the J gene TRBJ2-2; TRBD2 might be the D (7 bases). The germline gives CDR1 SGHNT, CDR2 YYREEE (reference sequence). CDR3 size: 15 residues. Between the trimmed V and J ends, which lost 4 bases and 1 base, there was a span of 11 bases. As DNA, the CDR3 is TGTGCCAGCAGCCCGGGGGGACAGAACACCGGGGAGCTGTTTTTT. Protein: CASSPGGQNTGELFF.

This clone appeared once. The rearrangement uses TRBV15 and TRBJ2-3; 8 nucleotides match TRBD2. The CDR3 is 17 residues long. Unmatched junction bases numbered 6, after V lost 1 base and J lost 0 bases. Looked up from germline, CDR1 is LNHNV and CDR2 is YYDKDF (reference sequence). CDR3 DNA: TGTGCCACCAGCAGAGGCCGGGGGGGAACTAGCACAGATACGCAGTATTTT. This translates into CATSRGRGGTSTDTQYF.

This chain links TRBV4-2 with TRBJ1-3; D uncertain. CDR3 length: 14 residues. The V end was cut by 7 bases, the J end by 0 bases, with 10 bases between. Looked up from germline, CDR1 is LGHNA and CDR2 is YNFKEQ. CDR3 amino acids: CASTHPGSGNTIYF. DNA for the CDR3: TGTGCCAGCACCCACCCGGGCTCTGGAAACACCATATATTTT.

There are a few counts of this clone. This chain links TRBV19 with TRBJ2-7, with D possibly TRBD1 on 5 matching bases. The CDR3 runs to 11 residues. V dropped 6 bases and J dropped 7 bases, with 10 bases sitting between them. Germline-derived CDR1 and CDR2 are LNHDA and SQIVND (reference sequence). This chain's CDR3 is CASRQRQEQYF. Here the CDR3 DNA reads TGTGCCAGTAGGCAGAGACAGGAGCAGTACTTC.

The chain employs TRBV2 and TRBJ2-7; 12 bases map to TRBD2. From germline, CDR1 is SNHLY and CDR2 FYNNEI. This CDR3 has 19 residues. J was trimmed by 0 bases and V by 5 bases; bases with no gene match: 14. CDR3 protein: CASSRTSGTSGFYSYEQYF. As DNA, the CDR3 is TGTGCCAGCAGTCGAACCTCCGGGACTAGCGGGTTCTACTCCTACGAGCAGTACTTC.

The chain is built from TRBV27 and TRBJ2-2; tentative D call: TRBD2 (6 bases). Germline CDR1 is MNHEY and CDR2 is SMNVEV (reference sequence). Trimming pared 6 bases from V and 7 bases from J, leaving 21 bases between. The CDR3 is 16 amino acids. The CDR3 DNA sequence: TGTGCCAGCAGGCCGGGACTCTCTGGGATCGGCGGGGAGCTGTTTTTT. Protein sequence: CASRPGLSGIGGELFF.

This clone appeared a single time. This rearrangement joins TRBV6-5 to TRBJ1-5; D perhaps matches TRBD1 (6 bases). Per germline, CDR1 MNHEY and CDR2 SVGAGI. The CDR3 runs to 14 residues. V dropped 5 bases and J dropped 5 bases, with 13 bases sitting between them. The CDR3 spells CASSREGVHQPQHF. Written as DNA, the CDR3 is TGTGCCAGCAGTCGGGAGGGGGTGCATCAGCCCCAGCATTTT.

The V gene is TRBV6-6, the J gene TRBJ1-4, with 11 nucleotides matching TRBD1. The V gene's germline CDR1 is MNHNY and CDR2 SVGAGI (reference sequence). Germline trimming cut 6 bases from V and 8 bases from J; bases unmatched to any gene: 8. There are 15 residues in the CDR3. CDR3 sequence (DNA): TGTGCCAGCAGAACCGGCGGACAGGGGGCGGAAAAACTGTTTTTT. Protein: CASRTGGQGAEKLFF.

As DNA, the CDR3 is TGTGCCAGCAGCCCCCCCGGAAAGCGGAACACCGGGGAGCTGTTTTTT. Protein sequence: CASSPPGKRNTGELFF. The chain has TRBV5-6 and TRBJ2-2, with D unclear. The V end lost 4 bases, the J end lost 1 base, and 14 bases lay between the germline ends. This CDR3 spans 16 amino acids. Germline values: CDR1 SGHDT, CDR2 YYEEEE.

V and J are TRBV7-2 and TRBJ2-5, with 12 bases aligning to TRBD2. From germline, CDR1 is SGHTA and CDR2 FQGNSA. The CDR3 length is 15 residues. V dropped 4 bases and J dropped 5; count of bases not matched to a gene: 5. CDR3 in amino acids: CASSSGLAGKETQYF. As DNA, the CDR3 is TGTGCCAGCAGCTCCGGACTAGCGGGAAAGGAGACCCAGTACTTC.

CDR3 region: CATSGQGEYGYTF. The CDR3 nucleotides read TGTGCCACCTCTGGACAGGGAGAGTATGGCTACACCTTC. The rearrangement links TRBV15 to TRBJ1-2, with TRBD1 matching 8 bases. The CDR3 has 13 amino acids. V lost 8 bases and J lost 5; bases outside the gene matches: 7. Per germline, CDR1 LNHNV and CDR2 YYDKDF (reference sequence).

The chain joins TRBV30 to TRBJ2-7; 9 nucleotides match TRBD1. Germline CDR1 reads GTSNPN; CDR2 reads SVGIG (reference sequence). This CDR3 has 15 amino acids. J was trimmed by 4 bases and V by 0 bases; bases with no gene match: 7. This chain's CDR3 is CAWSVWGTGSYEQYF. The CDR3 DNA sequence: TGTGCCTGGAGTGTATGGGGGACAGGGAGTTACGAGCAGTACTTC.

This clone was observed a handful of times. The gene calls are TRBV11-2 and TRBJ2-3, with a possible D match to TRBD2 (6 bases). Per the germline V gene, CDR1 is SGHAT and CDR2 is FQNNGV. The CDR3 runs to 13 residues. V lost 2 bases and J 8 bases, leaving 11 bases between the germline ends. This chain's CDR3 is CASSLYQEGTQYF. DNA for the CDR3: TGTGCCAGCAGCTTATACCAGGAGGGTACGCAGTATTTT. The whole variable domain, filled in from reference TRBV11-2 and TRBJ2-3, reads EAGVAQSPRYKIIEKRQSVAFWCNPISGHATLYWYQQILGQGPKLLIQFQNNGVVDDSQLPKDRFSAERLKGVDSTLKIQPAKLEDSAVYLCASSLYQEGTQYFGPGTRLTVL.

This chain joins TRBV28 and TRBJ1-6; no reliable D call. Deletions cut 3 bases from V and 6 bases from J, with 9 bases between. Germline V CDR1 and CDR2: MDHEN, SYDVKM. The CDR3 spans 14 residues. The CDR3 loop is CASSLAGSNSPLHF. In nucleotides, the CDR3 is TGTGCCAGCAGTTTGGCAGGAAGTAATTCACCCCTCCACTTT.

The chain carries TRBV30 and TRBJ2-3, with 10 bases that match TRBD1. Trimming at V came to 2 bases and at J to 4 bases, leaving 6 bases not matched to a gene. The CDR3 has 15 amino acids. From germline, CDR1 is GTSNPN and CDR2 SVGIG (reference sequence). The CDR3 reads CAWSSTGGLADTQYF. The CDR3 DNA is TGTGCCTGGAGTTCGACAGGGGGCCTAGCAGATACGCAGTATTTT.

The V call is TRBV7-9, the J call TRBJ1-4; 7 nucleotides line up with TRBD1. The CDR3 is 13 amino acids. The trim removed 11 bases at V and 7 bases at J, leaving 10 bases unmatched. Germline CDR1 reads SEHNR; CDR2 reads FQNEAQ (reference sequence). The CDR3 here is CAGRQGVGEKLFF. The CDR3, as DNA: TGTGCCGGGAGACAGGGTGTCGGTGAAAAACTGTTTTTT. The variable domain in full, completed from reference TRBV7-9 and TRBJ1-4, reads DTGVSQNPRHKITKRGQNVTFRCDPISEHNRLYWYRQTLGQGPEFLTYFQNEAQLEKSRLLSDRFSAERPKGSFSTLEIQRTEQGDSAMYLCAGRQGVGEKLFFGSGTQLSVL.

This clone came up a few times. The chain employs TRBV28 and TRBJ1-5; maybe TRBD1 (5 bases). V lost 2 bases and J lost 4, with 9 bases in between. The CDR3 sequence is 14 residues long. Germline values: CDR1 MDHEN, CDR2 SYDVKM. The CDR3 coding sequence is TGTGCCAGCAGTTTAAGTAGGGGAAATCAGCCCCAGCATTTT. The encoded protein is CASSLSRGNQPQHF.

This chain links TRBV5-1 with TRBJ2-7; 7 bases line up with TRBD1. CDR3 length equals 12 residues. Germline loops: CDR1 SGHRS, CDR2 YFSETQ. Trimming cost V 2 bases and J 4 bases; bases outside gene matches: 0. Here the CDR3 DNA reads TGCGCCAGCAGCTTACAGGGGTACGAGCAGTACTTC. Translation gives CASSLQGYEQYF.

The chain has TRBV5-6 and TRBJ2-7; tentatively, D is TRBD1 (5 bases). Trimming removed 0 bases at V and 6 bases at J, with 10 bases between. This CDR3 region has 13 residues. The germline gives CDR1 SGHDT, CDR2 YYEEEE. CDR3 coding DNA: TGTGCCAGCAGCTTGGGTAGGACATTCGAGCAGTACTTC. This encodes CASSLGRTFEQYF. Full variable domain (outside the CDR3, taken from reference TRBV5-6 and TRBJ2-7): DAGVTQSPTHLIKTRGQQVTLRCSPKSGHDTVSWYQQALGQGPQFIFQYYEEEERQRGNFPDRFSGHQFPNYSSELNVNALLLGDSALYLCASSLGRTFEQYFGPGTRLTVT.

The chain recombines TRBV7-9 with TRBJ1-1, with D unclear. V dropped 5 bases and J dropped 4 bases, with 11 bases sitting between them. The V gene's germline CDR1 is SEHNR and CDR2 FQNEAQ (reference sequence). This CDR3 has 13 residues. The CDR3 nucleotides are TGTGCCAGCAGCCTGGCCGCAACCACTGAAGCTTTCTTT. Translating it yields CASSLAATTEAFF.